These 10 T cell receptor beta chains were sequenced from one sample in a study of cytotoxic CD8 clonotypes in ibrutinib-treated CLL (dated by TCRdb to the early 2020s). Libraries were built with the immunoSEQ multiplex PCR assay. TCRdb retrieved this table from immuneACCESS and kept in-frame rearrangements only. Not all clones are present; in checked studies, unresolved V genes account for under half, and no reason is known for the remainder. A total of 29,000 or so clones appear in this sample, about 76% of them only once. The ten largest clones capture 51% of the sample. The sequenced sample was PBMCs, obtained after 36 months of ibrutinib treatment. These receptor sequences come from a human donor with chronic lymphocytic leukemia.

The gene calls are TRBV4-3 and TRBJ2-7; no firm D call. CDR1 and CDR2 (germline): LGHNA, YSLEER. This CDR3 is 14 amino acids long. Trimming removed 0 bases from V and 0 bases from J, with 6 bases in between. The CDR3 DNA is TGCGCCAGCAGCCAAGAGGGCAGCTCCTACGAGCAGTACTTC. Amino acids: CASSQEGSSYEQYF.

This clone has just a few counts. The chain has TRBV4-2 and TRBJ2-7, with 7 bases matching TRBD2. The CDR3 has 12 amino acids. CDR1 is LGHNA and CDR2 is YNFKEQ in the germline V gene. The V and J ends lost 8 bases and 6 bases, in that order; junction bases with no gene match: 7. The CDR3 here is CASAWGGGEQYF. The CDR3 nucleotides read TGTGCCAGCGCATGGGGCGGGGGCGAGCAGTACTTC.

V gene TRBV7-8 combines with J gene TRBJ1-4; possibly TRBD1 for D (5 bases). The germline V gene encodes CDR1 SGHVS and CDR2 FQNEAQ. Trimming cost V 3 bases and J 5 bases, with 13 bases left between them. The CDR3 has 15 residues. The CDR3 nucleotides are TGTGCCAGCAGCTTCCCAGGGACGGCCAATGAAAAACTGTTTTTT. Amino acid sequence: CASSFPGTANEKLFF.

The chain employs TRBV9 and TRBJ2-2, with 7 bases that match TRBD1. Germline-derived CDR1 and CDR2 are SGDLS and YYNGEE. V lost 0 bases and J lost 0; bases outside the gene matches: 5. The CDR3 totals 17 residues. CDR3 nucleotides: TGTGCCAGCAGCGTAGCCACCGGGACAGCGAACACCGGGGAGCTGTTTTTT. Translating it yields CASSVATGTANTGELFF.

The V and J genes are TRBV4-1 and TRBJ2-7, with 10 bases matching TRBD2. The length of the CDR3 is 18 residues. With 0 bases clipped from V and 3 bases from J, the junction kept 11 bases outside the gene matches. CDR1 is MGHRA and CDR2 is YSYEKL in the germline V gene. The CDR3 reads CASSQDPIHSGGFYEQYF. The CDR3 region has the DNA TGCGCCAGCAGCCAAGATCCCATACATAGCGGGGGGTTCTACGAGCAGTACTTC.

V usage is TRBV2 and J usage is TRBJ2-5, with D hard to call. Trimming removed 3 bases at V and 5 bases at J, with 4 bases between. The germline V gene has CDR1 SNHLY and CDR2 FYNNEI. This CDR3 spans 11 amino acids. DNA of the CDR3: TGTGCCAGCAGTGATGAGGAGACCCAGTACTTC. Translated, it gives CASSDEETQYF.

The chain links TRBV4-1 to TRBJ2-1, with unresolved D. Germline CDR1 is MGHRA and CDR2 is YSYEKL. Trimming cost V 1 base and J 7 bases, with 8 bases left between them. CDR3 length: 13 residues. The CDR3 loop is CASSQVGWNEQFF. CDR3 in DNA: TGCGCCAGCAGCCAAGTGGGATGGAATGAGCAGTTCTTC.

V is TRBV7-2 and J is TRBJ1-2; 10 bases map to TRBD1. The CDR3 consists of 18 residues. Per the germline V gene, CDR1 is SGHTA and CDR2 is FQGNSA. V dropped 1 base and J dropped 0; count of bases not matched to a gene: 8. CDR3 nucleotide sequence: TGTGCCAGCAGCTTAGTAATAATGGGACAGGGGCCTAACTATGGCTACACCTTC. Protein product: CASSLVIMGQGPNYGYTF.

CDR3 DNA: TGTGCCAGTTATACAGGATCGTATGGCTACACCTTC. It translates to CASYTGSYGYTF. The chain carries TRBV19 and TRBJ1-2, with D possibly TRBD1 on 5 matching bases. V was trimmed by 8 bases and J by 5 bases, leaving 12 bases between them. CDR3 size: 12 residues. Per germline, CDR1 LNHDA and CDR2 SQIVND (reference sequence).

The V gene is TRBV27, the J gene TRBJ2-7, with D perhaps matching TRBD2 (6 bases). V was shortened by 3 bases and J by 6 bases, with 12 bases between the two germline ends. In germline, CDR1 is MNHEY, CDR2 SMNVEV (reference sequence). The CDR3 has 13 residues. CDR3 in amino acids: CASSFALGGEQYF. CDR3 bases: TGTGCCAGCAGTTTCGCCCTCGGGGGCGAGCAGTACTTC.